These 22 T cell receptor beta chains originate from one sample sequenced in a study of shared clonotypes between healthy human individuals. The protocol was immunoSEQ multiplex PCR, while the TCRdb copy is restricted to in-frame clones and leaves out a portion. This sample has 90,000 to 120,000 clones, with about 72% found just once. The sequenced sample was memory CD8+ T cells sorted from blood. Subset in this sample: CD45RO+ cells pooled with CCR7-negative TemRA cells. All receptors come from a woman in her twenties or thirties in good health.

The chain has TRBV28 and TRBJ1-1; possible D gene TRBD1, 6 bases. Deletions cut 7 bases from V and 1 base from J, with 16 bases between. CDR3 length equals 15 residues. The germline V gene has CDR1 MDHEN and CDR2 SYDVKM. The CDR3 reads CASTPWGGANTEAFF. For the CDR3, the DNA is TGTGCCAGCACCCCTTGGGGGGGGGCGAACACTGAAGCTTTCTTT.

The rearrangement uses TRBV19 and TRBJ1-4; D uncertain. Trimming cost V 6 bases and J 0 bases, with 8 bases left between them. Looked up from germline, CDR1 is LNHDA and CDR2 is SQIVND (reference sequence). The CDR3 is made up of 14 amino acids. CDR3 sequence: CASRTGPTNEKLFF. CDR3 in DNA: TGTGCCAGTAGGACCGGGCCAACTAATGAAAAACTGTTTTTT.

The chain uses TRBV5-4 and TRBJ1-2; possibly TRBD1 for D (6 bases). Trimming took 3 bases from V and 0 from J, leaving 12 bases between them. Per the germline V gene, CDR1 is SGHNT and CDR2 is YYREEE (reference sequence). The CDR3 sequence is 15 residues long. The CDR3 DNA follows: TGTGCCAGCAGCTCGAAGACAGGCGCTAACTATGGCTACACCTTC. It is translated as CASSSKTGANYGYTF.

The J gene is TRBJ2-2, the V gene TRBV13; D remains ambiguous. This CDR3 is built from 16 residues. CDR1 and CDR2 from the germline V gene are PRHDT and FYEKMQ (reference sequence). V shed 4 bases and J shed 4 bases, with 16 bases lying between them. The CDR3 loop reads CASSSTDPVSTGELFF. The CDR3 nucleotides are TGTGCCAGCAGCTCTACTGACCCTGTTTCCACCGGGGAGCTGTTTTTT.

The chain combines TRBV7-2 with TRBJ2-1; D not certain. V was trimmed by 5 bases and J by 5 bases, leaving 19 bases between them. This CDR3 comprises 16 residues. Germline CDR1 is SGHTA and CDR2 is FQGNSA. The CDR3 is CASSPDTRRMDNEQFF. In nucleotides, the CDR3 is TGTGCCAGCAGCCCCGACACCCGCCGAATGGACAATGAGCAGTTCTTC.

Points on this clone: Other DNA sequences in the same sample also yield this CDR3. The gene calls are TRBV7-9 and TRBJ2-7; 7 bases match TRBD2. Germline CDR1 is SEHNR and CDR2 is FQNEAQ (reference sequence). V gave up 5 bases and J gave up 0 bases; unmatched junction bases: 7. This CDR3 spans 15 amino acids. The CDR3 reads CASSPPSGSSYEQYF. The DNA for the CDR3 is TGTGCCAGCAGCCCACCTAGCGGCAGCTCCTACGAGCAGTACTTC.

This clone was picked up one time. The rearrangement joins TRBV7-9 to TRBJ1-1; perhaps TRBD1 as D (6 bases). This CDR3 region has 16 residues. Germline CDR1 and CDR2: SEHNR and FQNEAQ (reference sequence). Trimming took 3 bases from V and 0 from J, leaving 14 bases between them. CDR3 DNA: TGTGCCAGCAGCTTCCCACAAGGGGGGGTGAACACTGAAGCTTTCTTT. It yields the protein CASSFPQGGVNTEAFF.

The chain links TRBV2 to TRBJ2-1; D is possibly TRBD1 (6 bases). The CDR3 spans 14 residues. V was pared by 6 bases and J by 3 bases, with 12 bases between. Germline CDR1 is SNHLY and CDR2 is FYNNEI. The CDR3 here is CASSDRSNYNEQFF. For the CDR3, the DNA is TGTGCCAGCAGCGACAGGAGCAACTACAATGAGCAGTTCTTC.

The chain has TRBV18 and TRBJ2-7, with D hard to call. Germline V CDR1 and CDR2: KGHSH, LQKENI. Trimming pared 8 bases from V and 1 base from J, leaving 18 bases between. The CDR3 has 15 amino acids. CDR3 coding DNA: TGTGCCAGCCTAAGAAACCTCAACGGATCCTACGAGCAGTACTTC. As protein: CASLRNLNGSYEQYF.

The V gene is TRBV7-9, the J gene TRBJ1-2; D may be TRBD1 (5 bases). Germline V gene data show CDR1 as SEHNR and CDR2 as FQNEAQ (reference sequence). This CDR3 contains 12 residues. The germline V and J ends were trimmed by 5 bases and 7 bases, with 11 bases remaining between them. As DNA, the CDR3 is TGTGCCAGCAGCCTCGGGGACGGTGGCTACACCTTC. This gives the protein CASSLGDGGYTF. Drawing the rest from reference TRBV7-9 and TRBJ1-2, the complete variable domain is DTGVSQNPRHKITKRGQNVTFRCDPISEHNRLYWYRQTLGQGPEFLTYFQNEAQLEKSRLLSDRFSAERPKGSFSTLEIQRTEQGDSAMYLCASSLGDGGYTFGSGTRLTVV.

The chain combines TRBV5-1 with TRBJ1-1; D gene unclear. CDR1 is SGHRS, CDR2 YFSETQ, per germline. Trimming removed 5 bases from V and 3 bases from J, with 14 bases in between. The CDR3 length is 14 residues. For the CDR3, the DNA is TGCGCCAGCAGTCAGACCCTGGAGTACACTGAAGCTTTCTTT. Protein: CASSQTLEYTEAFF.

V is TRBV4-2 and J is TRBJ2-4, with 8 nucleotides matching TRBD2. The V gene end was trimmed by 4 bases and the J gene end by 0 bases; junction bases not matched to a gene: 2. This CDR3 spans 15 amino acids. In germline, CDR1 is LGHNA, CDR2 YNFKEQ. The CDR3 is CASSLGGGAKNIQYF. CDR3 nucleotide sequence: TGTGCCAGCAGCCTCGGGGGGGGAGCCAAAAACATTCAGTACTTC.

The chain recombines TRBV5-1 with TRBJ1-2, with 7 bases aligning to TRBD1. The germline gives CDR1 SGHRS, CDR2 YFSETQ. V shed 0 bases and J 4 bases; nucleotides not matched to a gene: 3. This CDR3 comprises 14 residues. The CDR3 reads CASSLEGQFYGYTF. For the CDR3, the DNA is TGCGCCAGCAGCTTGGAGGGACAGTTCTATGGCTACACCTTC.

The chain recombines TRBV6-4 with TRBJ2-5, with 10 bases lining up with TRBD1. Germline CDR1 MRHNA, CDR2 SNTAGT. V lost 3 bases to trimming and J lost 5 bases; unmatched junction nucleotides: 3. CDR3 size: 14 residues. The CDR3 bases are TGTGCCAGCAGTGAGGGACAGGGGTCGGAGACCCAGTACTTC. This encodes CASSEGQGSETQYF.

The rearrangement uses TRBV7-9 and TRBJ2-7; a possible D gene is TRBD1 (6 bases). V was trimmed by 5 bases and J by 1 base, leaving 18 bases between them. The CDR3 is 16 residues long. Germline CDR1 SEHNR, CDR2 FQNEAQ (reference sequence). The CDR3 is CASSGYRDTPSYEQYF. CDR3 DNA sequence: TGTGCCAGCAGCGGTTACCGGGACACCCCGTCCTACGAGCAGTACTTC.

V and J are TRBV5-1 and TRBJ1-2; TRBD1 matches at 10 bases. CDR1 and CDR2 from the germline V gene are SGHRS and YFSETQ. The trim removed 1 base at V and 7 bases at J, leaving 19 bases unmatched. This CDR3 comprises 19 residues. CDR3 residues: CASSLSAVRPWTGGFGYTF. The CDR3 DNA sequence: TGCGCCAGCAGCTTGTCTGCGGTACGTCCTTGGACAGGGGGATTTGGCTACACCTTC.

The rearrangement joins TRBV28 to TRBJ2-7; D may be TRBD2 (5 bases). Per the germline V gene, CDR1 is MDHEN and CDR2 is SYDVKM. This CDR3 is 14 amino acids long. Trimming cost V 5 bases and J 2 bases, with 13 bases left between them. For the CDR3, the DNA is TGTGCCAGCAGTGAGGGCGGCCAAACCTACGAGCAGTACTTC. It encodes CASSEGGQTYEQYF.

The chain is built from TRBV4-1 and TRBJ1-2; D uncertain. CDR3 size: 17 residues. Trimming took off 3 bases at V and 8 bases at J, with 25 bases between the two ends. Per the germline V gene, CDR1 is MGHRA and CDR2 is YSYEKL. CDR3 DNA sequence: TGCGCCAGCAGCCAGGCTCTATACAGTCCCTACCTTTTCGGCTACACCTTC. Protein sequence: CASSQALYSPYLFGYTF.

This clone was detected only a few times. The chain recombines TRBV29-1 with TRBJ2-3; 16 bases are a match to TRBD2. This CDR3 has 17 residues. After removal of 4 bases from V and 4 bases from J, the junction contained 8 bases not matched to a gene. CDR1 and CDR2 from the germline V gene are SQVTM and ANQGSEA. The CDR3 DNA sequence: TGCAGCGTTGGGGGGACTAGCGGGAGGGCCAGCCCAGATACGCAGTATTTT. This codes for CSVGGTSGRASPDTQYF.

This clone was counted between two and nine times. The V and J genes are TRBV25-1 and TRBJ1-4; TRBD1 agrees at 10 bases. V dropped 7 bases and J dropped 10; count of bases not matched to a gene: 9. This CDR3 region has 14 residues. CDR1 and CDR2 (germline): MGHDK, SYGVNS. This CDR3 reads CASTSGTGAGKLFF. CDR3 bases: TGTGCCAGCACTTCGGGGACAGGGGCGGGAAAACTGTTTTTT.

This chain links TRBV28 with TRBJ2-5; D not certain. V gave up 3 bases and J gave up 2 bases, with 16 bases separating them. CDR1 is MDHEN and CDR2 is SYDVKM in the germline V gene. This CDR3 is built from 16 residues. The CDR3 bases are TGTGCCAGCAGTTTTAGGTACCCACGAAAACAAGAGACCCAGTACTTC. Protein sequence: CASSFRYPRKQETQYF.

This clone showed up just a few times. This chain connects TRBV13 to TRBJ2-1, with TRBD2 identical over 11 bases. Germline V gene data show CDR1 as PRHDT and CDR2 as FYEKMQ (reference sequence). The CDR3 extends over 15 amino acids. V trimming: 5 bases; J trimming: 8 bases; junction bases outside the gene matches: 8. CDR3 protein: CASSRGTSGSHEQFF. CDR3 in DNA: TGTGCCAGCAGCCGGGGCACTAGCGGGAGCCATGAGCAGTTCTTC.